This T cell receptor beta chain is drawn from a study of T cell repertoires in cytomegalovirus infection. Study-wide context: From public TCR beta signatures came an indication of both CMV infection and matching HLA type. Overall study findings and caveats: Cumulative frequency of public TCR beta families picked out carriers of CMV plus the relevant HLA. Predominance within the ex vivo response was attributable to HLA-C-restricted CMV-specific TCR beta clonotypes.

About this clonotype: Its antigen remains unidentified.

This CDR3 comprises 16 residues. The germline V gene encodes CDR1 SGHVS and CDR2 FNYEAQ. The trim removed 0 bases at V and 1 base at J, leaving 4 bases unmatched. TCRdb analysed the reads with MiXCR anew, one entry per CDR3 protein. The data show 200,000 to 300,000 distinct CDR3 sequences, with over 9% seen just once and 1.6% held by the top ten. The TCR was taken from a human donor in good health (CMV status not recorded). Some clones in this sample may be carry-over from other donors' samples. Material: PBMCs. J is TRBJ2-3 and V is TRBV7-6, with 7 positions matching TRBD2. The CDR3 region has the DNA TGTGCCAGCAGCTTAGCGACTAGCATCGGCACAGATACGCAGTATTTT. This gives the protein CASSLATSIGTDTQYF.